A selection of T cell receptor beta chains follows, all from one sample in a study of blood T cell repertoires in COVID-19. TCRdb's table, derived via immunoSEQ multiplex PCR, lists solely in-frame clones and lacks some. This repertoire shows roughly 230,000 clones, more than 75% found once; its top ten account for around 0.98%. The sequenced material came from peripheral blood. The receptors derive from a man between 40 and 49 years old with acute or convalescent COVID-19. The CDR3 runs from the conserved cysteine through the conserved F or W. The D gene is left open where the match is weak. Clone size is given for some rows only: seen once, a few or many times, or a class if the clone is expanded.

clone_size	v_call	d_call	j_call	cdr3_nt	cdr3_aa
-	TRBV18	-	TRBJ1-1	TGTGCCAGCTCATCAATCGCCCACTTCCGGGCTTTCTTT	CASSSIAHFRAFF
once	TRBV11-1	TRBD1	TRBJ1-1	TGTGCCAGCAGTTTTAGCAGGGGGATGAACACTGAAGCTTTCTTT	CASSFSRGMNTEAFF
-	TRBV27	-	TRBJ1-5	TGTGCCAGCAGCTGGACAGAGAATCAGCCCCAGCATTTT	CASSWTENQPQHF
-	TRBV7-9	TRBD1	TRBJ1-5	TGTGCCAGCAGCCCCGGACAGGGATGGCAGCCCCAGCATTTT	CASSPGQGWQPQHF
-	TRBV5-1	TRBD1	TRBJ1-2	TGCGCCAGCAGCCCGACAGGGAAAGAGTACTATGGCTACACCTTC	CASSPTGKEYYGYTF
-	TRBV19	-	TRBJ2-2	TGTGCCGGCCAAGGGGTCGGGGAGCTGTTTTTT	CAGQGVGELFF
-	TRBV3-1/TRBV3-2	-	TRBJ1-1	TGTGCCAGCAGCCAGGCTAGGGGTGTTGAAGCTTTCTTT	CASSQARGVEAFF
-	TRBV7-9	TRBD1	TRBJ2-3	TGTGCCAGCAGCCGACAGGGCTACAGCACAGATACGCAGTATTTT	CASSRQGYSTDTQYF
-	TRBV28	-	TRBJ1-2	TGTGCCAGCAGTCTAGAGACCCTGGGGCCGGATGGCTACACCTTC	CASSLETLGPDGYTF
-	TRBV10-3	TRBD1	TRBJ2-6	TGTGCCATCAGTGTCGTAGGGGGCTCCGGGGCCAACGTCCTGACTTTC	CAISVVGGSGANVLTF
-	TRBV18	TRBD1	TRBJ1-2	TGTGCCAGCTCACCAGGACAGGGGGGGTATGGCTACACCTTC	CASSPGQGGYGYTF
-	TRBV7-3	TRBD2	TRBJ2-1	TGTGCCAGCAGCTTACTAGCGGGGGGCAGTGAGCAGTTCTTC	CASSLLAGGSEQFF
-	TRBV15	-	TRBJ1-1	TGTGCCACCAGCAGTCCTAGCCCCGGGACTGATATAACTGAAGCTTTCTTT	CATSSPSPGTDITEAFF
-	TRBV11-2	-	TRBJ1-1	TGTGCCAGCAGCTTAGCAATAGGGGCTGGCACTGAAGCTTTCTTT	CASSLAIGAGTEAFF
once	TRBV6-5	TRBD1	TRBJ1-3	TGTGCCAGCAGTCAGGACAGGGGATTTAAGACCATATATTTT	CASSQDRGFKTIYF
-	TRBV19	TRBD1	TRBJ2-3	TGTGCCAGTAGTAGGGGGACAGGGGGAGATACGCAGTATTTT	CASSRGTGGDTQYF
-	TRBV27	-	TRBJ1-6	TGTGCCAGCAGCAGGGAATCCTATAATTCACCCCTCCACTTT	CASSRESYNSPLHF
-	TRBV5-4	TRBD1	TRBJ2-5	TGTGCCAGCAGGTGGGGGACAGGGGGGGAGGAGACCCAGTACTTC	CASRWGTGGEETQYF
few	TRBV6-5	TRBD1	TRBJ1-4	TGTGCCAGCAGTCTAGGACAGGGAACTAATGAAAAACTGTTTTTT	CASSLGQGTNEKLFF
-	TRBV28	-	TRBJ1-4	TGTGCCGTCTCGAATGAAAAACTGTTTTTT	CAVSNEKLFF
-	TRBV11-2	TRBD1	TRBJ1-6	TGTGCCAGCAGCCTCACAGGGGAGCCCTATAATTCACCCCTCCACTTT	CASSLTGEPYNSPLHF
-	TRBV6-5	-	TRBJ1-3	TGTGCCAGCACCTACCTCCGGAGCTCTGGAAACACCATATATTTT	CASTYLRSSGNTIYF
-	TRBV4-2	TRBD1	TRBJ1-2	TGTGCCAGCAGCCGAAACCGGGACAGATTCAACTATGGCTACACCTTC	CASSRNRDRFNYGYTF
-	TRBV6-2/TRBV6-3	-	TRBJ1-2	TGTGCCAGCAGTTACCGGTCAAACTATGGCTACACCTTC	CASSYRSNYGYTF
-	TRBV30	-	TRBJ2-2	TGTGCCTGGAGTAGACTAGGGTCCGACCTGACCGGGGAGCTGTTTTTT	CAWSRLGSDLTGELFF
-	TRBV19	-	TRBJ1-2	TGTGCCAGTAGTCCCCAGAGACAGATTAACTATGGCTACACCTTC	CASSPQRQINYGYTF
-	TRBV18	-	TRBJ2-3	TGTGCCAGCTCACCACCGACAGGAGGTCGGGGCACAGATACGCAGTATTTT	CASSPPTGGRGTDTQYF
-	TRBV27	TRBD1	TRBJ1-1	TGTGCCAGCAGTCTACTTCGACAGGGGGCCGGGTTTACTGAAGCTTTCTTT	CASSLLRQGAGFTEAFF
-	TRBV5-1	TRBD1	TRBJ1-6	TGCGCCAGCAGCTTGGTTGGGACAGGGCTCTCACCCCTCCACTTT	CASSLVGTGLSPLHF
-	TRBV3-1/TRBV3-2	TRBD1	TRBJ1-3	TGTGCCAGCTGTCACGGGACAGCTGGAAACACCATATATTTT	CASCHGTAGNTIYF
-	TRBV5-6	-	TRBJ2-3	TGTGCCAGCAGCACCCGACAGACTAGCACAGATACGCAGTATTTT	CASSTRQTSTDTQYF
once	TRBV10-2	-	TRBJ2-2	TGCGCCAGCACACAATGGGGAGGAGATCTGTTTTTT	CASTQWGGDLFF
-	TRBV5-4	TRBD2	TRBJ2-1	TGTGCCAGCAGGACGGGGACTAGCGGGGGAACCCGCTCCTACAATGAGCAGTTCTTC	CASRTGTSGGTRSYNEQFF
-	TRBV11-2	-	TRBJ1-5	TGTGCCAGCAGCTTAGATCCCGGGCAGCCCCAGCATTTT	CASSLDPGQPQHF
-	TRBV5-1	TRBD1	TRBJ1-2	TGCGCCAGCAGCTTGTCGGTGACAGGGGAAGGCTACACCTTC	CASSLSVTGEGYTF
-	TRBV6-2/TRBV6-3	-	TRBJ1-1	TGTGCCAGCAGTTACTCGTATATATCGGCAGGGTGGACTGAAGCTTTCTTT	CASSYSYISAGWTEAFF
-	TRBV9	-	TRBJ2-3	TGTGCCAGCAGTGGGGGGGCAGGACGCTATACGCAGTATTTT	CASSGGAGRYTQYF
-	TRBV7-9	TRBD1	TRBJ2-7	TGTGCCAGCAGCTCACAGGGGGCAGGCAACGAGCAGTACTTC	CASSSQGAGNEQYF
once	TRBV5-4	-	TRBJ1-3	TGTGCCAGCAGCTTGGGCGGTGGAAACACCATATATTTT	CASSLGGGNTIYF
-	TRBV2	-	TRBJ1-2	TGTGCCAGCAAAACGGACACTAACTATGGCTACACCTTC	CASKTDTNYGYTF